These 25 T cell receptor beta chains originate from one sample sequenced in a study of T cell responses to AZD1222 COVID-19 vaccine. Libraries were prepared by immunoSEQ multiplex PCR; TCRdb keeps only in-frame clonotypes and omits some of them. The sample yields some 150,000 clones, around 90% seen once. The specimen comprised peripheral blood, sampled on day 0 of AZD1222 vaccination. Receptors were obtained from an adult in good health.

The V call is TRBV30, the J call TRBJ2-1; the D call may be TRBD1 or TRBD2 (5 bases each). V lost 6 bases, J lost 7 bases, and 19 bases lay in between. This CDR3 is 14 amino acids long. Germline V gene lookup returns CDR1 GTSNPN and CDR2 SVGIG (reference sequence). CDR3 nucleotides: TGTGCCTGTAGCCGGACTGTGGGGCTAAATGAGCAGTTCTTC. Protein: CACSRTVGLNEQFF.

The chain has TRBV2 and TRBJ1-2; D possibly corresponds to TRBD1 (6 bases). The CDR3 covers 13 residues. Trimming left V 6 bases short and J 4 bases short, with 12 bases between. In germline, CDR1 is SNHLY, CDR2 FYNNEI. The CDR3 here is CASRLGATYGYTF. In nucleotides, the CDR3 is TGTGCCAGCAGGCTGGGGGCGACCTATGGCTACACCTTC.

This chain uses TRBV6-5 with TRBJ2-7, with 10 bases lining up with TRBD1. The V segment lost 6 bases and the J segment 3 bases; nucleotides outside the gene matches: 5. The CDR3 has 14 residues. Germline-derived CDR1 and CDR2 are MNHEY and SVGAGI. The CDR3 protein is CASRTDRGLYEQYF. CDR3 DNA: TGTGCCAGCAGAACCGACAGGGGGCTCTACGAGCAGTACTTC.

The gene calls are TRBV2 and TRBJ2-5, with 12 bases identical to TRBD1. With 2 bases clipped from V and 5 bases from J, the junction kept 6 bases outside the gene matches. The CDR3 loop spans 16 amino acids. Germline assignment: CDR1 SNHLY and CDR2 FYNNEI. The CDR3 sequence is CASSETGTGGGETQYF. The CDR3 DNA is TGTGCCAGCAGTGAAACTGGGACAGGGGGCGGCGAGACCCAGTACTTC.

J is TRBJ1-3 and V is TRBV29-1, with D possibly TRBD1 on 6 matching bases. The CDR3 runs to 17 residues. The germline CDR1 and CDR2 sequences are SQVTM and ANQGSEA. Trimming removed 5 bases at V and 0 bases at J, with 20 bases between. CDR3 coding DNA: TGCAGCGTTACGGACAGAGAATCGACCTACTCTGGAAACACCATATATTTT. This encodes CSVTDRESTYSGNTIYF.

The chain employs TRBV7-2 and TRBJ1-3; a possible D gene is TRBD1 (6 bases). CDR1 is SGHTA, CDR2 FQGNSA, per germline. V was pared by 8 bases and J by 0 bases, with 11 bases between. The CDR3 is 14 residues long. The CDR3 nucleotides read TGTGCCAGCCAAACAGGGCCCTCTGGAAACACCATATATTTT. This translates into CASQTGPSGNTIYF.

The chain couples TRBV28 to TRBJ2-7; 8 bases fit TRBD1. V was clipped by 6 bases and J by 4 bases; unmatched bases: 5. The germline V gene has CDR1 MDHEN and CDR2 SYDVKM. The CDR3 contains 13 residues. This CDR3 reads CASSLDRVYEQYF. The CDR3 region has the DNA TGTGCCAGCAGCTTGGACAGGGTGTACGAGCAGTACTTC.

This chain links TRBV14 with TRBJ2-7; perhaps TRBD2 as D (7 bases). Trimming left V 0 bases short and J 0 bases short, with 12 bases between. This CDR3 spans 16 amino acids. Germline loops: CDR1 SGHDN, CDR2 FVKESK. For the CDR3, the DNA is TGTGCCAGCAGCCAAGAGGGGGGGGCCTCCTCCTACGAGCAGTACTTC. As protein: CASSQEGGASSYEQYF. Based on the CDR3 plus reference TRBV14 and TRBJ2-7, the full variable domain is EAGVTQFPSHSVIEKGQTVTLRCDPISGHDNLYWYRRVMGKEIKFLLHFVKESKQDESGMPNNRFLAERTGGTYSTLKVQPAELEDSGVYFCASSQEGGASSYEQYFGPGTRLTVT.

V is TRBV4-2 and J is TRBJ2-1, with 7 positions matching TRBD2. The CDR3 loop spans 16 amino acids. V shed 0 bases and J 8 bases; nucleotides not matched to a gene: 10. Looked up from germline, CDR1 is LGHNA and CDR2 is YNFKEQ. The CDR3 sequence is CASSQERSGVVYEQFF. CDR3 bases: TGTGCCAGCAGCCAAGAACGGAGCGGGGTTGTCTATGAGCAGTTCTTC.

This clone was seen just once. The CDR3 reads CASSLEGSLGSGYTF. The CDR3 region has the DNA TGCGCCAGCAGCTTGGAGGGCTCCTTAGGGTCAGGCTACACCTTC. The chain uses TRBV5-1 and TRBJ1-2; D gene ambiguous. Germline V CDR1 and CDR2: SGHRS, YFSETQ. This CDR3 spans 15 amino acids. V gave up 0 bases and J gave up 8 bases, with 17 bases separating them. Using reference TRBV5-1 and TRBJ1-2 for the parts outside the CDR3, the full variable domain is KAGVTQTPRYLIKTRGQQVTLSCSPISGHRSVSWYQQTPGQGLQFLFEYFSETQRNKGNFPGRFSGRQFSNSRSEMNVSTLELGDSALYLCASSLEGSLGSGYTFGSGTRLTVV.

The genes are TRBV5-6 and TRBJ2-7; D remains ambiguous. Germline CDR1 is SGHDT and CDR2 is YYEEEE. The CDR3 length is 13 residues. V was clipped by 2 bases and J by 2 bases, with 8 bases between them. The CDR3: CASSFSPPYEQYF. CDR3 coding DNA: TGTGCCAGCAGCTTCAGTCCCCCCTACGAGCAGTACTTC.

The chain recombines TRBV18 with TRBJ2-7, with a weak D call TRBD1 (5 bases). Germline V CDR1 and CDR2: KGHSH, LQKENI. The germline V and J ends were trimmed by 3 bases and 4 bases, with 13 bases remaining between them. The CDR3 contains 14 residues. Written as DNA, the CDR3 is TGTGCCAGCTCACCTTCATCCAGGGTGTACGAGCAGTACTTC. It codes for CASSPSSRVYEQYF.

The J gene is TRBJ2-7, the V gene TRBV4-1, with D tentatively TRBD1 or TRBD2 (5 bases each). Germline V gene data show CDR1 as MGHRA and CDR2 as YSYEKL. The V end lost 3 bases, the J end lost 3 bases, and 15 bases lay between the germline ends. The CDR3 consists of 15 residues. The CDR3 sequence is CASSHGRGVLYEQYF. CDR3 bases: TGCGCCAGCAGCCATGGTCGAGGGGTCCTCTACGAGCAGTACTTC.

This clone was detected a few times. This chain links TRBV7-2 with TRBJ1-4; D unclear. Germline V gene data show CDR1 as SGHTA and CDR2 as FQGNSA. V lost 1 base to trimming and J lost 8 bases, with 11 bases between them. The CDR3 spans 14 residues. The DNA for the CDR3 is TGTGCCAGCAGCTTAGGTGGGCAGAGAGAAAAACTGTTTTTT. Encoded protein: CASSLGGQREKLFF.

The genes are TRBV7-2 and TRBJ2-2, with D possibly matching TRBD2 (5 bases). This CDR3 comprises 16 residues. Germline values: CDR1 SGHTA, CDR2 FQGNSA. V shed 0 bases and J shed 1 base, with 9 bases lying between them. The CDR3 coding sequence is TGTGCCAGCAGCTTAGCCGCTGGAGGGAACACCGGGGAGCTGTTTTTT. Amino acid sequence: CASSLAAGGNTGELFF.

CDR3 nucleotides: TGTGCCAGCAGCCACATACAGGGGTCCGACGAGCAGTACTTC. It specifies CASSHIQGSDEQYF. The chain uses TRBV4-2 and TRBJ2-7; 7 bases align to TRBD1. The V gene's germline CDR1 is LGHNA and CDR2 YNFKEQ. CDR3 length: 14 residues. Unmatched junction bases numbered 7, after V lost 3 bases and J lost 5 bases.

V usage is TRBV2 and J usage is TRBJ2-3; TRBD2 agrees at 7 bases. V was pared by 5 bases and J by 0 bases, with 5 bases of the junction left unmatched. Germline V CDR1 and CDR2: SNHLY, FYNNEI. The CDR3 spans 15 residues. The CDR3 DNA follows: TGTGCCAGCAGTCTAGCGGAAAGCAGCACAGATACGCAGTATTTT. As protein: CASSLAESSTDTQYF.

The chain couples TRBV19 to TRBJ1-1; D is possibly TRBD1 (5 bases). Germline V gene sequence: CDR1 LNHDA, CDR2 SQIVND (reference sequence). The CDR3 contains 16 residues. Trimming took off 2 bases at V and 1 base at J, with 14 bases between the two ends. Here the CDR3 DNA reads TGTGCCAGTAGTATACTTACGGACGGACAGAACACTGAAGCTTTCTTT. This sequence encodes CASSILTDGQNTEAFF.

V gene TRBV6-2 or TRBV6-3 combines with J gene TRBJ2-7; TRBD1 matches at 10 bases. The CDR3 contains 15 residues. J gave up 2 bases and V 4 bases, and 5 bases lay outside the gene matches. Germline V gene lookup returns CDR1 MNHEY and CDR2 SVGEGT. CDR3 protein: CASSSSGTGAYEQYF. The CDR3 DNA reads TGTGCCAGCAGTTCTTCCGGGACAGGGGCCTACGAGCAGTACTTC.

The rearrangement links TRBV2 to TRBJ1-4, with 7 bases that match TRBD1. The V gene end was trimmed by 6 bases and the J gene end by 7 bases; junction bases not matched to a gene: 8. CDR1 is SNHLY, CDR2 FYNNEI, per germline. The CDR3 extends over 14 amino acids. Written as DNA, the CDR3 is TGTGCCAGCAGCGGTGGACAGGAGGGTGAAAAACTGTTTTTT. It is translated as CASSGGQEGEKLFF.

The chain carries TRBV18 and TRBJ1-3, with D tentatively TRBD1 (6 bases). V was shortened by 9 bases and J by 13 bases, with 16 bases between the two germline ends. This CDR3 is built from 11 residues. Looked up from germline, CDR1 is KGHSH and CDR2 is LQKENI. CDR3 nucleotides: TGTGCCAGTTCGGACAGAGTTGAAATATATTTT. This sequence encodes CASSDRVEIYF.

CDR3 coding DNA: TGTGCCAGCAGCTTGAATCTGTACACCCGCGAGCAGTACTTC. The encoded protein is CASSLNLYTREQYF. V and J are TRBV5-4 and TRBJ2-7; no definite D call. The germline V gene encodes CDR1 SGHNT and CDR2 YYREEE (reference sequence). V shed 1 base and J shed 6 bases, with 14 bases lying between them. The CDR3 loop spans 14 amino acids. Full variable domain (rest looked up from reference TRBV5-4 and TRBJ2-7): ETGVTQSPTHLIKTRGQQVTLRCSSQSGHNTVSWYQQALGQGPQFIFQYYREEENGRGNFPPRFSGLQFPNYSSELNVNALELDDSALYLCASSLNLYTREQYFGPGTRLTVT.

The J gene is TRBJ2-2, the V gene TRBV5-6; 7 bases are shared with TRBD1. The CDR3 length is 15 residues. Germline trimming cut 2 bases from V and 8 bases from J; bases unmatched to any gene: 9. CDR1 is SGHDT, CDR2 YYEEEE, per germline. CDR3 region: CASSFLDRDGGELFF. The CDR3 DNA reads TGTGCCAGCAGCTTCCTCGACAGGGATGGAGGGGAGCTGTTTTTT.

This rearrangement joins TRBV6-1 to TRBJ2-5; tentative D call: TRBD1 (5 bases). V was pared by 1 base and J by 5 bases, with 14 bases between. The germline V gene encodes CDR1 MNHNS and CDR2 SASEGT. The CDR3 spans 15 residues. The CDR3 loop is CASSEVQGRRETQYF. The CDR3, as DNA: TGTGCCAGCAGTGAAGTCCAGGGAAGGCGGGAGACCCAGTACTTC.

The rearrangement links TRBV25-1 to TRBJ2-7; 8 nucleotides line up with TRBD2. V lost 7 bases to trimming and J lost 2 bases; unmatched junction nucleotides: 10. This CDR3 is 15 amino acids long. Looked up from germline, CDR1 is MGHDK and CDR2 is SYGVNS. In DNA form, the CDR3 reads TGTGCCAGCACCCCTCGGGGGGGGCATCCCTACGAGCAGTACTTC. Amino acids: CASTPRGGHPYEQYF.